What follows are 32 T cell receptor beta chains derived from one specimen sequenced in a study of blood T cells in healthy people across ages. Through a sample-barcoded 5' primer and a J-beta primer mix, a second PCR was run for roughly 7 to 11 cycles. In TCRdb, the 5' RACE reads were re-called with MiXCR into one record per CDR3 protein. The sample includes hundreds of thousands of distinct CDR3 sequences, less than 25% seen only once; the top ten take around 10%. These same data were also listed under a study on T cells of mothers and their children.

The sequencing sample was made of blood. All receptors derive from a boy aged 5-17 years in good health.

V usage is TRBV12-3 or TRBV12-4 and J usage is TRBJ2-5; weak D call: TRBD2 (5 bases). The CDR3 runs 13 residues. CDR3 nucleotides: TGTGCAACTAGAGGGCCACTTAAAGAGACCCAGTACTTC. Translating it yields CATRGPLKETQYF.

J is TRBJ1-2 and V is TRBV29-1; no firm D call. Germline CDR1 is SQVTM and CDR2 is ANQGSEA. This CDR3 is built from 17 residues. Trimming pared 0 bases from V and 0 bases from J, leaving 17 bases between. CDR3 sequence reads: CSVEDRRLPAANYGYTF. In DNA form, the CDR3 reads TGCAGCGTTGAAGATCGCCGCCTCCCGGCAGCTAACTATGGCTACACCTTC.

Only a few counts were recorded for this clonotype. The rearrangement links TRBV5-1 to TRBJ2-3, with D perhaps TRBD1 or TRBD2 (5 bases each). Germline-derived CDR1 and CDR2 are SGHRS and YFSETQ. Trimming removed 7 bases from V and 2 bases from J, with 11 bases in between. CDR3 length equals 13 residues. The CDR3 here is CASGGIVTDTQYF. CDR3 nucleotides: TGCGCCAGCGGGGGTATTGTCACAGATACGCAGTATTTT.

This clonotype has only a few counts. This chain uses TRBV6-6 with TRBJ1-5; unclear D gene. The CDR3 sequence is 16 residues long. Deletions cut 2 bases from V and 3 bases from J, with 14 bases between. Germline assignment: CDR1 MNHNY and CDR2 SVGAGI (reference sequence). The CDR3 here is CASSYTPTGFNQPQHF. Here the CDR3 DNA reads TGTGCCAGCAGTTACACCCCCACGGGGTTCAATCAGCCCCAGCATTTT.

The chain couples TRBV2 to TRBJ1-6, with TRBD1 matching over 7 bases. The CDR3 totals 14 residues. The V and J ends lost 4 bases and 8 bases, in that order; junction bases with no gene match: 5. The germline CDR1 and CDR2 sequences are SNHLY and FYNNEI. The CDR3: CASSGDRSDSPLHF. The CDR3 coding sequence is TGTGCCAGCAGTGGGGACAGAAGTGATTCACCCCTCCACTTT.

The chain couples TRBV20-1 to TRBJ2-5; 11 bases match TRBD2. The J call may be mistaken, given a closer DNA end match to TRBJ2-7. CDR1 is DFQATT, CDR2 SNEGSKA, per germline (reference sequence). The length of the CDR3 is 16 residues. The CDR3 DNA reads TGCAGTGCTAGGATGCTAGCGGGAGGAGGGACTTACGAGCAGTACTTC. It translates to CSARMLAGGGTYEQYF.

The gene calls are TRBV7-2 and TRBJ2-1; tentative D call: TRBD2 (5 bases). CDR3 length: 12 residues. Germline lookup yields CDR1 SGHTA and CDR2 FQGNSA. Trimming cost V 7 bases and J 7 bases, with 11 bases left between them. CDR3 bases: TGTGCCAGCAAGATCGGCGGGAATGAGCAGTTCTTC. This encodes CASKIGGNEQFF. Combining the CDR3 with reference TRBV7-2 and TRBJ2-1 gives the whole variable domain GAGVSQSPSNKVTEKGKDVELRCDPISGHTALYWYRQSLGQGLEFLIYFQGNSAPDKSGLPSDRFSAERTGGSVSTLTIQRTQQEDSAVYLCASKIGGNEQFFGPGTRLTVL.

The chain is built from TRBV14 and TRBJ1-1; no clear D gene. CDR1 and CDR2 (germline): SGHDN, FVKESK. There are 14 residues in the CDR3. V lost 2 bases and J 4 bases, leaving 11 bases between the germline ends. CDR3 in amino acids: CASSQSGVGTEAFF. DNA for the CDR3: TGTGCCAGCAGCCAAAGCGGCGTAGGCACTGAAGCTTTCTTT. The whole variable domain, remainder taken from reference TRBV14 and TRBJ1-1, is EAGVTQFPSHSVIEKGQTVTLRCDPISGHDNLYWYRRVMGKEIKFLLHFVKESKQDESGMPNNRFLAERTGGTYSTLKVQPAELEDSGVYFCASSQSGVGTEAFFGQGTRLTVV.

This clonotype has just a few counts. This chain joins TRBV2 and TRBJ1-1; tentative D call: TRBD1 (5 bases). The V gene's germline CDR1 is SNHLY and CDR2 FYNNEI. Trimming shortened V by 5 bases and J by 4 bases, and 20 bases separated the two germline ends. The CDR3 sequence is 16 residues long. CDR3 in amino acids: CASSPPARGQVTEAFF. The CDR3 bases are TGTGCCAGCAGTCCCCCTGCTAGGGGTCAGGTCACTGAAGCTTTCTTT.

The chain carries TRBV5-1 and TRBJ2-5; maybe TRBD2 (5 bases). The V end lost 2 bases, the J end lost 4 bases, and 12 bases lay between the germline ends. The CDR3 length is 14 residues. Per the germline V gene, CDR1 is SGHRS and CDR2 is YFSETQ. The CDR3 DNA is TGCGCCAGCAGCTTTATGGGAGAGCCAGAGACCCAGTACTTC. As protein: CASSFMGEPETQYF.

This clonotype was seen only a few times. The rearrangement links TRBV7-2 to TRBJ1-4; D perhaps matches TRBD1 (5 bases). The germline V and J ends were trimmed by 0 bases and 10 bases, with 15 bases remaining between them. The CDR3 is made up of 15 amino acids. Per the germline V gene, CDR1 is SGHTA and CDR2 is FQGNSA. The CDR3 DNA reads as TGTGCCAGCAGCTTAGCGGCGGCAGGGTCAGGAAAACTGTTTTTT. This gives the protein CASSLAAAGSGKLFF.

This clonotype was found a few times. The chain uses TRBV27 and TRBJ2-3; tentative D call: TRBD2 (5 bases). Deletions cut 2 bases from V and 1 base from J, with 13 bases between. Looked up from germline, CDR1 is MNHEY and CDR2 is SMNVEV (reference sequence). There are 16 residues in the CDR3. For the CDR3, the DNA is TGTGCCAGCAGTTTAAGCCTACAGCGGCGCACAGATACGCAGTATTTT. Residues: CASSLSLQRRTDTQYF.

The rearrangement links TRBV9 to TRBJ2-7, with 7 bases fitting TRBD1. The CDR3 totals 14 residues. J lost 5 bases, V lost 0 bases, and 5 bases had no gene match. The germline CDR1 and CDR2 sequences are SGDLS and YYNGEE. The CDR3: CASSVAPGQHEQYF. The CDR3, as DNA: TGTGCCAGCAGCGTAGCACCGGGACAGCACGAGCAGTACTTC. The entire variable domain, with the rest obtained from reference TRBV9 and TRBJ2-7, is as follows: DSGVTQTPKHLITATGQRVTLRCSPRSGDLSVYWYQQSLDQGLQFLIQYYNGEERAKGNILERFSAQQFPDLHSELNLSSLELGDSALYFCASSVAPGQHEQYFGPGTRLTVT.

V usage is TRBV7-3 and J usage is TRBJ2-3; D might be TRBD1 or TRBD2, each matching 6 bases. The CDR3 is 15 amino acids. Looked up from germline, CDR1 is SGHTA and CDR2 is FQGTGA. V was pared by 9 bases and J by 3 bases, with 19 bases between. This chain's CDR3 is CARTGGLIFTDTQYF. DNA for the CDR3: TGTGCCAGAACCGGGGGCTTAATCTTTACAGATACGCAGTATTTT.

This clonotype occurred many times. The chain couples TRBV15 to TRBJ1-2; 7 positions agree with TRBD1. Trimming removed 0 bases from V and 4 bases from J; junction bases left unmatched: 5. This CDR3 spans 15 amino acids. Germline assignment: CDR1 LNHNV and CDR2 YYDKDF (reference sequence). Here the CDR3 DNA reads TGTGCCACCAGCAGAGACGGGACAGTCTTCTATGGCTACACCTTC. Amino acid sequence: CATSRDGTVFYGYTF.

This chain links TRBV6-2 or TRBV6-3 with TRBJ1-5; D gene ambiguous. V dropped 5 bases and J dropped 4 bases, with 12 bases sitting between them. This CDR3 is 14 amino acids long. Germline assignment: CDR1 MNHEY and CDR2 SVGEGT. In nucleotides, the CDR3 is TGTGCCAGCAGTGCGCCGGTTTCGAATCAGCCCCAGCATTTT. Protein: CASSAPVSNQPQHF.

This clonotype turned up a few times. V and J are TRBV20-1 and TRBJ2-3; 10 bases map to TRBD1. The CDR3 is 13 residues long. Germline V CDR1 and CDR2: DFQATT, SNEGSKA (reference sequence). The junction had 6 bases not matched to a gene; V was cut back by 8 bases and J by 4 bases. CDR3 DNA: TGCAGTACCCAGACAGGGGGCGCAGATACGCAGTATTTT. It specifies CSTQTGGADTQYF.

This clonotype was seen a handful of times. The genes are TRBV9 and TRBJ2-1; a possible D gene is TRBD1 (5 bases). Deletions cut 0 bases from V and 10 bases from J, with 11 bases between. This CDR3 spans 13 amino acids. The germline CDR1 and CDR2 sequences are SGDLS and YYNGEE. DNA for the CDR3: TGTGCCAGCAGCGTAGCGTGGACATCGGAGCAGTTCTTC. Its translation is CASSVAWTSEQFF.

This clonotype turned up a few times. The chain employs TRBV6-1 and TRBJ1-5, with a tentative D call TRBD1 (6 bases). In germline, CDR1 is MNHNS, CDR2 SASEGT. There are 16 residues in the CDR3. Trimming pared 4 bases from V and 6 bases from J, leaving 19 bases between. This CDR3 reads CASSVNPQGTGQPQHF. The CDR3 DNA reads TGTGCCAGCAGTGTCAATCCACAGGGTACGGGTCAGCCCCAGCATTTT.

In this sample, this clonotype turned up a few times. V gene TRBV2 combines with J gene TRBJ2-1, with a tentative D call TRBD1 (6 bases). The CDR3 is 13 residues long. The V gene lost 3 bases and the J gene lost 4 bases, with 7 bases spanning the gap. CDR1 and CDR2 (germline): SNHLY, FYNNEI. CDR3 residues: CASSDTGYNEQFF. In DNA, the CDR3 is TGTGCCAGCAGTGACACAGGGTACAATGAGCAGTTCTTC.

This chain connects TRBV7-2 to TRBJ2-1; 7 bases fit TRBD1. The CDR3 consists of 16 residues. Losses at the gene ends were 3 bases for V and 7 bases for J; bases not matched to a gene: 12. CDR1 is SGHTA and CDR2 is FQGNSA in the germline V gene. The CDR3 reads CASSFLSDRPGNEQFF. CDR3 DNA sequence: TGTGCCAGCAGCTTCCTCTCGGACAGGCCCGGGAATGAGCAGTTCTTC.

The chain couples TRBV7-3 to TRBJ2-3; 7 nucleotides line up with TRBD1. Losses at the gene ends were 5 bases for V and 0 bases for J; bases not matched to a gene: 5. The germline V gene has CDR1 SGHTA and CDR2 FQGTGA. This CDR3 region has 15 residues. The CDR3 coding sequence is TGTGCCAGCAGCCCCCAGGGGGTAAGCACAGATACGCAGTATTTT. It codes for CASSPQGVSTDTQYF.

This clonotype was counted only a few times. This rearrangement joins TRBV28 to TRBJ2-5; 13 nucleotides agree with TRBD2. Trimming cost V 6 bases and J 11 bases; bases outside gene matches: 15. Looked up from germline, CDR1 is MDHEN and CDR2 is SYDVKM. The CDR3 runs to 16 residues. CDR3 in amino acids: CASRGTSGTRFGEQYF. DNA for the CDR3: TGTGCCAGCAGAGGGACTAGCGGGACAAGGTTCGGGGAGCAGTACTTC.

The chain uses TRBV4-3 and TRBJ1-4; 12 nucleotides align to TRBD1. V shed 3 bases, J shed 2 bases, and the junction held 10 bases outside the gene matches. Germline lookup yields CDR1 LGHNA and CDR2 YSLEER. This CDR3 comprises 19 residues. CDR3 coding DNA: TGCGCCAGCAGCCAGGGGACAGGGGGCGCGAGTAAGACTAATGAAAAACTGTTTTTT. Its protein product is CASSQGTGGASKTNEKLFF.

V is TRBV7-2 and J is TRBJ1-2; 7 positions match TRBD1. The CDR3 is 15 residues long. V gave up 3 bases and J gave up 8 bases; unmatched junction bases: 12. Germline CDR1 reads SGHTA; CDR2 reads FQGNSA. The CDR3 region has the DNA TGTGCCAGCAGCTTTTGGGGCAGGGGGGCGGGAGGCTACACCTTC. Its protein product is CASSFWGRGAGGYTF.

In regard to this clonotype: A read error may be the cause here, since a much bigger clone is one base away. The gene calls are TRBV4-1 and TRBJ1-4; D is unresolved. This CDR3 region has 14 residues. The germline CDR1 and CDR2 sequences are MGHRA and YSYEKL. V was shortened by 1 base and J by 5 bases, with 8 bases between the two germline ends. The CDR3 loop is CASSQVGRNEKLFF. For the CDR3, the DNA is TGCGCCAGCAGCCAAGTGGGGAGGAATGAAAAACTGTTTTTT.

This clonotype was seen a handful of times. The CDR3 coding sequence is TGTGCCTGGAGTGACGGGGCGAACACTGAAGCTTTCTTT. Its translation is CAWSDGANTEAFF. The V and J genes are TRBV30 and TRBJ1-1, with D possibly matching TRBD1 (5 bases). Germline lookup yields CDR1 GTSNPN and CDR2 SVGIG (reference sequence). The CDR3 extends over 13 amino acids. V was shortened by 1 base and J by 1 base, with 7 bases between the two germline ends.

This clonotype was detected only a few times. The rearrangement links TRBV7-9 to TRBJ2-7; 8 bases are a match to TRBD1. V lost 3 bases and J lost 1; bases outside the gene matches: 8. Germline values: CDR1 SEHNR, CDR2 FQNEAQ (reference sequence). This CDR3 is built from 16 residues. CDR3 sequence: CASSFNRRTGSYEQYF. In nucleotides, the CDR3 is TGTGCCAGCAGCTTCAATAGGCGGACAGGGTCCTACGAGCAGTACTTC.

In DNA form, the CDR3 reads TGTGCCAGCTCACCAACCAGGGCCCCGGGACTAGCGGCAAATGAGCAGTTCTTC. It translates to CASSPTRAPGLAANEQFF. The chain links TRBV18 to TRBJ2-5; 11 bases align to TRBD2. The assigned J gene may be wrong: the sequence end matches TRBJ2-1 better. Germline values: CDR1 KGHSH, CDR2 LQKENI. The length of the CDR3 is 18 residues.

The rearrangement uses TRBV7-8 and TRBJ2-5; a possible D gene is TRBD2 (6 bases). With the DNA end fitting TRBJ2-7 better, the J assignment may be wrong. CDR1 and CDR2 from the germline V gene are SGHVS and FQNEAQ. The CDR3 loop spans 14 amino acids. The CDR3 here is CASSLDYVGYEQYF. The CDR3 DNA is TGTGCCAGCAGCTTGGACTATGTCGGCTACGAGCAGTACTTC.

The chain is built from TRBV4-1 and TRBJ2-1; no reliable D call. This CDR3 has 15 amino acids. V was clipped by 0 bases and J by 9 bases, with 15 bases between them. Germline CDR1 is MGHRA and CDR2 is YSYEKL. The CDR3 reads CASSQEWVSRVEQFF. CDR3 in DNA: TGCGCCAGCAGCCAAGAATGGGTCTCAAGGGTTGAGCAGTTCTTC.

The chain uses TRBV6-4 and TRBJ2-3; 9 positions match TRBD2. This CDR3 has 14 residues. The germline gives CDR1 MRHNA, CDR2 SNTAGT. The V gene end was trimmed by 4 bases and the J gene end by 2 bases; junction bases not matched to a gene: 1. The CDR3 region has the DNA TGTGCCAGCAGTGGCGGGGGGGCCACAGATACGCAGTATTTT. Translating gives CASSGGGATDTQYF.